This passage covers 30 T cell receptor beta chains from one sample sequenced in a study of graft-versus-host responses after intestinal transplantation. No antigens are known for them. Generated by immunoSEQ multiplex PCR, the TCRdb table keeps only in-frame clones and is missing some. The data contain approximately 120,000 clones, roughly 92% of them singletons. The sequences come from unstimulated CD4+ T cells sorted from spleen or lymph node cells, collected before intestinal transplant. The receptors stem from a human donor who received an intestinal transplant.

CDR3 in DNA: TGTGCCAGCAGCGTTGGGAGCGGGGACTCCTACAATGAGCAGTTCTTC. This translates into CASSVGSGDSYNEQFF. The rearrangement links TRBV9 to TRBJ2-1, with 7 bases aligning to TRBD2. This CDR3 region has 16 residues. From germline, CDR1 is SGDLS and CDR2 YYNGEE. Losses at the gene ends were 2 bases for V and 0 bases for J; bases not matched to a gene: 5.

This chain joins TRBV5-4 and TRBJ1-1; D not resolved. V was cut by 3 bases and J by 2 bases, with 14 bases left in between. Looked up from germline, CDR1 is SGHNT and CDR2 is YYREEE (reference sequence). The CDR3 consists of 15 residues. DNA of the CDR3: TGTGCCAGCAGCTCTGGACGGACTCTCAACACTGAAGCTTTCTTT. Its translation is CASSSGRTLNTEAFF.

As DNA, the CDR3 is TGTGCCAGCAGTTTTCCGCAGGGGATCCCAGCCTACGAGCAGTACTTC. It encodes CASSFPQGIPAYEQYF. The J gene is TRBJ2-7, the V gene TRBV27, with TRBD1 as a possible D gene (6 bases). The CDR3 covers 16 residues. Germline assignment: CDR1 MNHEY and CDR2 SMNVEV (reference sequence). V lost 3 bases to trimming and J lost 2 bases, with 17 bases between them.

This clone was recorded a few times. The rearrangement joins TRBV2 to TRBJ2-1; 10 positions match TRBD2. V lost 5 bases and J lost 6; bases outside the gene matches: 4. The V gene's germline CDR1 is SNHLY and CDR2 FYNNEI. CDR3 length: 14 amino acids. The CDR3 sequence: CASSLAGGPNEQFF. CDR3 DNA sequence: TGTGCCAGCAGTTTAGCGGGGGGACCCAATGAGCAGTTCTTC. Full variable domain (outside the CDR3, taken from reference TRBV2 and TRBJ2-1): EPEVTQTPSHQVTQMGQEVILRCVPISNHLYFYWYRQILGQKVEFLVSFYNNEISEKSEIFDDQFSVERPDGSNFTLKIRSTKLEDSAMYFCASSLAGGPNEQFFGPGTRLTVL.

The rearrangement links TRBV2 to TRBJ2-7, with TRBD1 as a possible D gene (6 bases). V lost 3 bases to trimming and J lost 0 bases, with 12 bases between them. CDR1 is SNHLY, CDR2 FYNNEI, per germline. This CDR3 has 15 amino acids. CDR3 sequence reads: CASSDPGRGSYEQYF. DNA for the CDR3: TGTGCCAGCAGTGATCCCGGCAGGGGCTCCTACGAGCAGTACTTC.

This sequence joins TRBV2 and TRBJ2-5; TRBD2 agrees at 10 bases. Germline CDR1 reads SNHLY; CDR2 reads FYNNEI. The CDR3 consists of 17 residues. Trimming cost V 2 bases and J 5 bases; bases outside gene matches: 11. The CDR3 DNA is TGTGCCAGCAGTGAATCTCGGAGCGGGGGGGCTTTCGAGACCCAGTACTTC. It codes for CASSESRSGGAFETQYF.

The count of this clone is one. The rearrangement joins TRBV2 to TRBJ1-4; D perhaps matches TRBD1 (5 bases). V was shortened by 6 bases and J by 1 base, with 15 bases between the two germline ends. Germline V gene data show CDR1 as SNHLY and CDR2 as FYNNEI. The CDR3 is 16 amino acids. CDR3 residues: CASRGPRDLTNEKLFF. CDR3 nucleotides: TGTGCCAGCAGAGGACCCCGGGACCTAACTAATGAAAAACTGTTTTTT.

This rearrangement joins TRBV7-9 to TRBJ2-3, with D perhaps matching TRBD1 (6 bases). The CDR3 is 16 amino acids. Trimming left V 5 bases short and J 4 bases short, with 19 bases between. Germline assignment: CDR1 SEHNR and CDR2 FQNEAQ (reference sequence). CDR3 residues: CASSLLTGLRADTQYF. The CDR3 nucleotides are TGTGCCAGCAGCCTCCTTACAGGGCTCCGCGCAGATACGCAGTATTTT.

This rearrangement joins TRBV18 to TRBJ1-2; D is ambiguous. The CDR3 is 16 residues long. Germline loops: CDR1 KGHSH, CDR2 LQKENI. V lost 1 base and J 5 bases, leaving 17 bases between the germline ends. Here the CDR3 DNA reads TGTGCCAGCTCACCACGATTCCCCAGCCTGGAATATGGCTACACCTTC. Translation: CASSPRFPSLEYGYTF.

The chain combines TRBV4-1 with TRBJ2-2; D unclear. The CDR3 consists of 12 residues. Germline V gene sequence: CDR1 MGHRA, CDR2 YSYEKL. V lost 0 bases and J 8 bases, leaving 4 bases between the germline ends. The CDR3 sequence: CASSQETGELFF. CDR3 DNA sequence: TGCGCCAGCAGCCAAGAAACAGGGGAGCTGTTTTTT.

The V call is TRBV6-5, the J call TRBJ2-7; D gene unclear. The CDR3 has 13 amino acids. Trimming stripped 5 bases from V and 4 bases from J, with 12 bases between. CDR1 is MNHEY, CDR2 SVGAGI, per germline. The DNA for the CDR3 is TGTGCCAGCAGTGCCACGAATCTTTACGAGCAGTACTTC. Translated, it gives CASSATNLYEQYF.

This clone showed up just once. This chain links TRBV19 with TRBJ2-7, with 9 positions matching TRBD2. CDR1 and CDR2 (germline): LNHDA, SQIVND (reference sequence). V dropped 6 bases and J dropped 0; count of bases not matched to a gene: 6. The CDR3 has 15 amino acids. CDR3 region: CASRTLAGSSYEQYF. The CDR3 DNA reads as TGTGCCAGTAGAACGCTAGCGGGAAGCTCCTACGAGCAGTACTTC.

This clone was seen only once. This chain links TRBV30 with TRBJ2-1; D remains ambiguous. Germline CDR1 GTSNPN, CDR2 SVGIG (reference sequence). The CDR3 is 16 residues long. The V end lost 5 bases, the J end lost 0 bases, and 17 bases lay between the germline ends. The CDR3 DNA reads as TGTGCCTGGGGACCCCAAGTTTATAACTCCTACAATGAGCAGTTCTTC. It specifies CAWGPQVYNSYNEQFF.

The rearrangement links TRBV6-5 to TRBJ1-6, with D perhaps matching TRBD1 (6 bases). CDR1 is MNHEY and CDR2 is SVGAGI in the germline V gene. With 0 bases removed from V and 14 bases from J, the gap between germline ends came to 20 bases. This CDR3 contains 16 residues. The CDR3 loop reads CASSYSGLGGSGALHF. CDR3 DNA sequence: TGTGCCAGCAGTTACTCGGGGCTTGGTGGTTCAGGGGCCCTCCACTTT.

This sequence joins TRBV9 and TRBJ1-2, with 9 positions matching TRBD1. Per the germline V gene, CDR1 is SGDLS and CDR2 is YYNGEE. V shed 3 bases, J shed 4 bases, and the junction held 10 bases outside the gene matches. The CDR3 runs to 16 residues. CDR3 coding DNA: TGTGCCAGCAGCGGAACAGGGGGCGGAAAGGGCTATGGCTACACCTTC. The encoded protein is CASSGTGGGKGYGYTF.

This clone appeared a single time. The chain links TRBV7-2 to TRBJ2-3, with D perhaps TRBD2 (7 bases). Looked up from germline, CDR1 is SGHTA and CDR2 is FQGNSA. The CDR3 has 16 residues. Trimming took off 1 base at V and 0 bases at J, with 11 bases between the two ends. Written as DNA, the CDR3 is TGTGCCAGCAGCTTAGTCGGGGGGCGGAGCACAGATACGCAGTATTTT. Protein sequence: CASSLVGGRSTDTQYF.

The CDR3 here is CASSQGQDNEQFF. DNA of the CDR3: TGTGCCAGCAGCCAGGGACAGGACAATGAGCAGTTCTTC. The rearrangement uses TRBV7-7 and TRBJ2-1; 8 bases are shared with TRBD1. J was trimmed by 5 bases and V by 5 bases; bases with no gene match: 2. The CDR3 runs 13 residues. Germline loops: CDR1 SSHAT, CDR2 FNYEAQ (reference sequence).

The chain combines TRBV11-2 with TRBJ1-1; 9 positions match TRBD1. Trimming cost V 5 bases and J 3 bases; bases outside gene matches: 4. CDR1 and CDR2 from the germline V gene are SGHAT and FQNNGV. The CDR3 has 14 residues. CDR3 nucleotide sequence: TGTGCCAGCAGCCAGGGACAGGGAGACACTGAAGCTTTCTTT. Protein: CASSQGQGDTEAFF.

This sequence joins TRBV7-8 and TRBJ2-3; D unclear. The CDR3 is made up of 13 amino acids. Germline V lookup: CDR1 SGHVS, CDR2 FQNEAQ. The V end was cut by 5 bases, the J end by 2 bases, with 8 bases between. CDR3: CASSLTPTDTQYF. In DNA form, the CDR3 reads TGTGCCAGCAGCCTCACCCCCACAGATACGCAGTATTTT.

The J gene is TRBJ2-7, the V gene TRBV27; 7 bases are shared with TRBD2. V lost 4 bases to trimming and J lost 4 bases; unmatched junction nucleotides: 10. There are 15 residues in the CDR3. CDR1 is MNHEY, CDR2 SMNVEV, per germline (reference sequence). CDR3 DNA sequence: TGTGCCAGCAGTTCCCTTACTAGCGACGGTTACGAGCAGTACTTC. This codes for CASSSLTSDGYEQYF.

The CDR3: CASSTTGSEQYF. CDR3 DNA: TGTGCCAGTAGTACGACAGGGAGTGAGCAGTACTTC. The chain uses TRBV19 and TRBJ2-7, with 7 bases identical to TRBD1. The CDR3 has 12 residues. V lost 4 bases to trimming and J lost 7 bases; unmatched junction nucleotides: 4. CDR1 and CDR2 (germline): LNHDA, SQIVND (reference sequence).

The rearrangement links TRBV2 to TRBJ1-5; D is possibly TRBD1 (6 bases). Trimming took off 8 bases at V and 3 bases at J, with 17 bases between the two ends. Per the germline V gene, CDR1 is SNHLY and CDR2 is FYNNEI. CDR3 length: 15 residues. In nucleotides, the CDR3 is TGTGCCAGCCGGTCAGAAGGGGGATTCAATCAGCCCCAGCATTTT. Residues: CASRSEGGFNQPQHF.

The chain is built from TRBV7-9 and TRBJ2-3; no reliable D call. Trimming removed 8 bases at V and 2 bases at J, with 2 bases between. This CDR3 is 10 amino acids long. The germline V gene has CDR1 SEHNR and CDR2 FQNEAQ (reference sequence). CDR3 in amino acids: CASSTDTQYF. The CDR3 DNA follows: TGTGCCAGCTCCACAGATACGCAGTATTTT.

The rearrangement joins TRBV10-3 to TRBJ2-5; TRBD1 is a possible D gene (5 bases). The J call may be faulty, since TRBJ2-7 better matches the DNA end. From germline, CDR1 is ENHRY and CDR2 SYGVKD. The CDR3 sequence is 12 residues long. DNA of the CDR3: TGTGCCATCAGTGAGCAGGGCTACGAGCAGTACTTC. Protein: CAISEQGYEQYF.

The chain combines TRBV2 with TRBJ1-2; D may be TRBD1 (6 bases). V was cut by 5 bases and J by 8 bases, with 18 bases left in between. Germline CDR1 and CDR2: SNHLY and FYNNEI. This CDR3 spans 14 amino acids. In DNA form, the CDR3 reads TGTGCCAGCAGTTACAGGGTGAAGGGATCCGGCTACACCTTC. Its protein product is CASSYRVKGSGYTF. The whole variable domain, remainder taken from reference TRBV2 and TRBJ1-2, is EPEVTQTPSHQVTQMGQEVILRCVPISNHLYFYWYRQILGQKVEFLVSFYNNEISEKSEIFDDQFSVERPDGSNFTLKIRSTKLEDSAMYFCASSYRVKGSGYTFGSGTRLTVV.

V usage is TRBV28 and J usage is TRBJ2-2, with D possibly being TRBD1 (6 bases). Trimming removed 8 bases from V and 4 bases from J, with 14 bases in between. This CDR3 has 14 residues. Germline CDR1 MDHEN, CDR2 SYDVKM. The chain's CDR3 is CASGPGQSTGELFF. As DNA, the CDR3 is TGTGCCAGCGGACCTGGACAGTCCACCGGGGAGCTGTTTTTT. The variable domain in full, with the rest retrieved from reference TRBV28 and TRBJ2-2, is DVKVTQSSRYLVKRTGEKVFLECVQDMDHENMFWYRQDPGLGLRLIYFSYDVKMKEKGDIPEGYSVSREKKERFSLILESASTNQTSMYLCASGPGQSTGELFFGEGSRLTVL.

The chain recombines TRBV27 with TRBJ1-2, with 9 bases aligning to TRBD1. This CDR3 is 15 amino acids long. V lost 5 bases to trimming and J lost 2 bases; unmatched junction nucleotides: 6. Germline V gene lookup returns CDR1 MNHEY and CDR2 SMNVEV (reference sequence). CDR3 in amino acids: CASSTYRGRNYGYTF. Here the CDR3 DNA reads TGTGCCAGCAGTACCTACAGGGGGCGGAACTATGGCTACACCTTC.

The chain employs TRBV5-5 and TRBJ2-7; 7 bases line up with TRBD1. The germline gives CDR1 SGHKS, CDR2 YYEKEE (reference sequence). Trimming removed 4 bases from V and 5 bases from J; junction bases left unmatched: 15. The CDR3 sequence is 16 residues long. The CDR3 sequence is CASSKNRDRGFHEQYF. The DNA of the CDR3 is TGTGCCAGCAGCAAGAACCGGGACAGAGGCTTTCACGAGCAGTACTTC.

Concerning this clone: Other nucleotide sequences in the sample specify the same CDR3. V is TRBV6-8 and J is TRBJ2-7, with D unresolved. The CDR3 contains 12 residues. CDR1 is MNHGY, CDR2 SAAAGT, per germline. Trimming removed 7 bases from V and 4 bases from J, with 11 bases in between. CDR3 DNA: TGTGCCAGCACTCCGCCGGCATACGAGCAGTACTTC. Its translation: CASTPPAYEQYF.

The V and J genes are TRBV11-2 and TRBJ1-3, with unresolved D. The CDR3 spans 15 residues. Germline values: CDR1 SGHAT, CDR2 FQNNGV. The V end was cut by 1 base, the J end by 1 base, with 8 bases between. Written as DNA, the CDR3 is TGTGCCAGCAGCTTAGGACTGGGGTCTGGAAACACCATATATTTT. Translated: CASSLGLGSGNTIYF.